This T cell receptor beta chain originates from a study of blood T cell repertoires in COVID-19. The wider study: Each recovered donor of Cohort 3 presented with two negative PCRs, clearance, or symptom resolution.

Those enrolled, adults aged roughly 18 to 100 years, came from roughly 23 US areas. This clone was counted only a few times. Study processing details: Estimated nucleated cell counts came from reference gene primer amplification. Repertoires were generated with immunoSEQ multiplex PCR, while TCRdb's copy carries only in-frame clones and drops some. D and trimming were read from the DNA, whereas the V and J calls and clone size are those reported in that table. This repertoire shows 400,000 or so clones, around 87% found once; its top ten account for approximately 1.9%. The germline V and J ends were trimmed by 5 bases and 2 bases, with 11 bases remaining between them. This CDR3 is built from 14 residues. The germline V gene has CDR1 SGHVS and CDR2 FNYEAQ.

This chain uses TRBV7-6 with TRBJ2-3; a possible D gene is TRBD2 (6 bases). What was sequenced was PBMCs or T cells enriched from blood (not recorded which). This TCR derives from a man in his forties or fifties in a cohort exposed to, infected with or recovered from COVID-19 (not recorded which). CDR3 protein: CASSASENTDTQYF. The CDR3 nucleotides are TGTGCCAGCAGCGCTAGCGAGAACACAGATACGCAGTATTTT.